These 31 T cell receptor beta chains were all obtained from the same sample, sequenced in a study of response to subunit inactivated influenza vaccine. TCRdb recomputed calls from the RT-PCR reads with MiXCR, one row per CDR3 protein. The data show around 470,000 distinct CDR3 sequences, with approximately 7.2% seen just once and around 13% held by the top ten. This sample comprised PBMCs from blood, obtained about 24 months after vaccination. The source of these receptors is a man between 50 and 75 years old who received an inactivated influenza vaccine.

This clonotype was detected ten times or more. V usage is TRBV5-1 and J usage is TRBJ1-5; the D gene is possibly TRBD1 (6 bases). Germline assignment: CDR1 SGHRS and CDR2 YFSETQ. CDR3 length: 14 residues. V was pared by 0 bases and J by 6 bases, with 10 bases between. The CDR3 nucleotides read TGCGCCAGCAGCTTGGTAGGGGGTAGTCAGCCCCAGCATTTT. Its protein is CASSLVGGSQPQHF.

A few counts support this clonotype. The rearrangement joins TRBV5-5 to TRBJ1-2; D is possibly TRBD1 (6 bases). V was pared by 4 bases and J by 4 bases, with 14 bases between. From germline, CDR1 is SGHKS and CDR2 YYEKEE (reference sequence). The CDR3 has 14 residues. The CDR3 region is CASSVEGEGYGYTF. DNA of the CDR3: TGTGCCAGCAGCGTGGAGGGGGAGGGCTATGGCTACACCTTC. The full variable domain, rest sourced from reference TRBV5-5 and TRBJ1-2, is DAGVTQSPTHLIKTRGQQVTLRCSPISGHKSVSWYQQVLGQGPQFIFQYYEKEERGRGNFPDRFSARQFPNYSSELNVNALLLGDSALYLCASSVEGEGYGYTFGSGTRLTVV.

CDR3 in DNA: TGCAGTGCGTTACCCTTGGCGGGGAGAGAGACCCAGTACTTC. Its protein is CSALPLAGRETQYF. This chain links TRBV20-1 with TRBJ2-5, with a tentative D call TRBD2 (6 bases). CDR3 size: 14 residues. The germline V gene encodes CDR1 DFQATT and CDR2 SNEGSKA (reference sequence). Trimming shortened V by 6 bases and J by 4 bases, and 18 bases separated the two germline ends.

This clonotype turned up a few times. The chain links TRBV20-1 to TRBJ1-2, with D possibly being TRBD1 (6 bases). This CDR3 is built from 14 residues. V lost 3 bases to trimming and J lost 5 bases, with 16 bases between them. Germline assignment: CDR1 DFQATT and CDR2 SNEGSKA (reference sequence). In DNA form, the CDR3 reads TGCAGTGCTAGGGCCTCAGGGGAGACGTATGGCTACACCTTC. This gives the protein CSARASGETYGYTF.

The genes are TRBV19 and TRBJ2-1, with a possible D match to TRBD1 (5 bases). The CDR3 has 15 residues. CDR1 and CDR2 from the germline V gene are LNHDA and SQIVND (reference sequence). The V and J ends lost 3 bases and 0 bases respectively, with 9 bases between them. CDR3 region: CASSIGAISYNEQFF. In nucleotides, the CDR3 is TGTGCCAGTAGTATTGGGGCCATCTCCTACAATGAGCAGTTCTTC.

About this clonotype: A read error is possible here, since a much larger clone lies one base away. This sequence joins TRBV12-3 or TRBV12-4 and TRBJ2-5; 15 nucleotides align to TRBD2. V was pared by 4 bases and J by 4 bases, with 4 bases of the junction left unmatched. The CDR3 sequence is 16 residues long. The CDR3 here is CASSSAGLAGGETQYF. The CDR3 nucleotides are TGTGCCAGCAGTTCAGCGGGACTAGCGGGGGGAGAGACCCAGTACTTC.

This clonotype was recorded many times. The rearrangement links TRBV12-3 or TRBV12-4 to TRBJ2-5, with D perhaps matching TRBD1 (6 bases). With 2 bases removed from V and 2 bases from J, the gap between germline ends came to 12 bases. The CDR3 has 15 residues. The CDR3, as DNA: TGTGCCAGCAGTTTAAGAACAGGGCTACAAGAGACCCAGTACTTC. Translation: CASSLRTGLQETQYF.

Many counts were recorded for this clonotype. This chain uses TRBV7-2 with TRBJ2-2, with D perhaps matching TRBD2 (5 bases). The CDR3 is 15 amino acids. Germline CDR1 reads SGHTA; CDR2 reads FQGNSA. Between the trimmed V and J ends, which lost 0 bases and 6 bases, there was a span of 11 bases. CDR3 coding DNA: TGTGCCAGCAGCTTAGCGCCGACGAGGGCCGGGGAGCTGTTTTTT. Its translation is CASSLAPTRAGELFF. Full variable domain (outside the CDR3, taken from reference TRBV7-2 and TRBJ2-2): GAGVSQSPSNKVTEKGKDVELRCDPISGHTALYWYRQSLGQGLEFLIYFQGNSAPDKSGLPSDRFSAERTGGSVSTLTIQRTQQEDSAVYLCASSLAPTRAGELFFGEGSRLTVL.

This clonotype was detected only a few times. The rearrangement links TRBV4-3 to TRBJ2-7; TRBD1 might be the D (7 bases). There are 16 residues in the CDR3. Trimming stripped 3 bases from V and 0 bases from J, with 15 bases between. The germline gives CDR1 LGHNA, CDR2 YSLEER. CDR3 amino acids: CASSQDGGTASYEQYF. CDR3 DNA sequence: TGCGCCAGCAGCCAGGATGGGGGGACAGCCTCCTACGAGCAGTACTTC.

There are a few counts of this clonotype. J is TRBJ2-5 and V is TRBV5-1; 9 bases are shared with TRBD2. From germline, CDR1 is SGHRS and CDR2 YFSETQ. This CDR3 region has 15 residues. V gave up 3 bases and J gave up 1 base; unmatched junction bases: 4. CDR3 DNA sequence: TGCGCCAGCAGCTCCGTAGCGGGGGCCCAAGAGACCCAGTACTTC. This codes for CASSSVAGAQETQYF.

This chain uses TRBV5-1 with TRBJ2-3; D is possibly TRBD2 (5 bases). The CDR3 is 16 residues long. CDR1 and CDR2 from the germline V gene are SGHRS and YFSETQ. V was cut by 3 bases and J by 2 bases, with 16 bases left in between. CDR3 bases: TGCGCCAGCAGCTCACAGAAGGGAGTCCCCACAGATACGCAGTATTTT. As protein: CASSSQKGVPTDTQYF.

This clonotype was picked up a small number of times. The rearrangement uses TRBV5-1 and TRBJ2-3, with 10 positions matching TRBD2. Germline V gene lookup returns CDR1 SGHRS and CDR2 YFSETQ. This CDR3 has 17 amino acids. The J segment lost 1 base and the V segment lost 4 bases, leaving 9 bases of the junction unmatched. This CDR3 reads CASSPRPGTSGTDTQYF. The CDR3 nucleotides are TGCGCCAGCAGCCCCCGTCCGGGGACTAGCGGCACAGATACGCAGTATTTT. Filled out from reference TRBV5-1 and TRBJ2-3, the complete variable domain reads KAGVTQTPRYLIKTRGQQVTLSCSPISGHRSVSWYQQTPGQGLQFLFEYFSETQRNKGNFPGRFSGRQFSNSRSEMNVSTLELGDSALYLCASSPRPGTSGTDTQYFGPGTRLTVL.

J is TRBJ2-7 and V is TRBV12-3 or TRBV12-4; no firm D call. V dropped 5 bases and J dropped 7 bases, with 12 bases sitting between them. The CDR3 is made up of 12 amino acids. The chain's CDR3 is CASSNSLGEQYF. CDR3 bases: TGTGCCAGCAGTAACTCCTTGGGGGAGCAGTACTTC.

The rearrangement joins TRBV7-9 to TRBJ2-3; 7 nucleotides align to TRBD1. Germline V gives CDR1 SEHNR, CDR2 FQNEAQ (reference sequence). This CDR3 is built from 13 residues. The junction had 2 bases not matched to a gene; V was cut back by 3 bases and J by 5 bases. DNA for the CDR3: TGTGCCAGCAGCTTCCAGGGGGTAGATACGCAGTATTTT. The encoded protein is CASSFQGVDTQYF. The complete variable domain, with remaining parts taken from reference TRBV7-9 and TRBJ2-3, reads DTGVSQNPRHKITKRGQNVTFRCDPISEHNRLYWYRQTLGQGPEFLTYFQNEAQLEKSRLLSDRFSAERPKGSFSTLEIQRTEQGDSAMYLCASSFQGVDTQYFGPGTRLTVL.

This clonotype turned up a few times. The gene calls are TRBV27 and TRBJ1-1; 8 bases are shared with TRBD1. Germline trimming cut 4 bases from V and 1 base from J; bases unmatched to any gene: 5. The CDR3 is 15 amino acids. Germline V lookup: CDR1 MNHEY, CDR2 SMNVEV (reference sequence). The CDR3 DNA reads TGTGCCAGCAGTTCAACAGACAGGGGGAACACTGAAGCTTTCTTT. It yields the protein CASSSTDRGNTEAFF.

This chain's CDR3 is CASSQEREAFF. DNA of the CDR3: TGTGCCAGCAGCCAAGAACGTGAAGCTTTCTTT. This chain connects TRBV14 to TRBJ1-1, with D unclear. Trimming took 0 bases from V and 7 from J, leaving 3 bases between them. Germline V lookup: CDR1 SGHDN, CDR2 FVKESK. This CDR3 region has 11 residues.

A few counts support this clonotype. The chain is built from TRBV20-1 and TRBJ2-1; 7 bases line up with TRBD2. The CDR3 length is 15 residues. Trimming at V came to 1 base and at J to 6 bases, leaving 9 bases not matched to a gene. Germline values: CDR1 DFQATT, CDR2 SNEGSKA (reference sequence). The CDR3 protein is CSARATSVGLNEQFF. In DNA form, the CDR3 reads TGCAGTGCTAGAGCTACTAGCGTTGGGCTCAATGAGCAGTTCTTC.

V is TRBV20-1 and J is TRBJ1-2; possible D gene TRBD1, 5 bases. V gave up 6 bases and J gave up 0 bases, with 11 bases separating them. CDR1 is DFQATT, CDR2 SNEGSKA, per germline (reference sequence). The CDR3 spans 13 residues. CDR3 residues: CSAATVANYGYTF. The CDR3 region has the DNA TGCAGTGCCGCGACAGTCGCTAACTATGGCTACACCTTC.

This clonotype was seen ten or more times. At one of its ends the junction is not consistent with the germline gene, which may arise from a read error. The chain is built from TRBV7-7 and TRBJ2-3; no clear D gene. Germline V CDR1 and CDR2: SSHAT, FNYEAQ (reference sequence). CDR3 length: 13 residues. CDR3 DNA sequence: TGTGCTAGCAGCGCCGACTTAGGAGATACGCAGTATTTT. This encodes CASSADLGDTQYF. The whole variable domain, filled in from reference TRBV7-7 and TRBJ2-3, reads GAGVSQSPRYKVTKRGQDVTLRCDPISSHATLYWYQQALGQGPEFLTYFNYEAQPDKSGLPSDRFSAERPEGSISTLTIQRTEQRDSAMYRCASSADLGDTQYFGPGTRLTVL.

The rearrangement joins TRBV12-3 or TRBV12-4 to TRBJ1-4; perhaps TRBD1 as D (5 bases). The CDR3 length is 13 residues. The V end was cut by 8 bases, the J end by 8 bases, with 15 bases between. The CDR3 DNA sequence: TGTGCCAGCGGCCCAGGGAGGGAGGAAAAACTGTTTTTT. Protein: CASGPGREEKLFF.

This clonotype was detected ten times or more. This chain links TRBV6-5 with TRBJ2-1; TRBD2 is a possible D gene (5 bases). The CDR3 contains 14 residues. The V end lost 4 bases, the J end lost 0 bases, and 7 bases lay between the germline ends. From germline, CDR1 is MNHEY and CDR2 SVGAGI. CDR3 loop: CASSLRDSYNEQFF. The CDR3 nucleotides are TGTGCCAGCAGTTTACGGGACTCCTACAATGAGCAGTTCTTC.

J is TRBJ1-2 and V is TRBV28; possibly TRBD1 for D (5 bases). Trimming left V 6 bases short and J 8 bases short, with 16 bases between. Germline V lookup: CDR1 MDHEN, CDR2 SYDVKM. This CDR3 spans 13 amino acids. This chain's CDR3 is CASRQGGSRGYTF. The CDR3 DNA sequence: TGTGCCAGCAGGCAGGGCGGGTCTCGAGGCTACACCTTC.

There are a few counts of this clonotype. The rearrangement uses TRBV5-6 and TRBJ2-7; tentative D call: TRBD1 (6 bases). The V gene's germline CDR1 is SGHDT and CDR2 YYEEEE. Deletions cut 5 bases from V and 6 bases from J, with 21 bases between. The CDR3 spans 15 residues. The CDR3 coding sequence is TGTGCCAGCAGTCCTAGCCTGGGGGCTCTCGTCGAGCAGTACTTC. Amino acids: CASSPSLGALVEQYF.

The CDR3 DNA sequence: TGCAGTGCTACTCAGGGATCGGGGGCCAACGTCCTGACTTTC. Translated: CSATQGSGANVLTF. The chain couples TRBV20-1 to TRBJ2-6; the D gene is possibly TRBD1 (5 bases). The CDR3 extends over 14 amino acids. Trimming took 4 bases from V and 4 from J, leaving 11 bases between them. Per the germline V gene, CDR1 is DFQATT and CDR2 is SNEGSKA (reference sequence).

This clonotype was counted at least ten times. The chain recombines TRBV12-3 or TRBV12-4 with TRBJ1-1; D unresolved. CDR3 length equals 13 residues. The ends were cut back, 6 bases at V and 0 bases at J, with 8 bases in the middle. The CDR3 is CASSWTLNTEAFF. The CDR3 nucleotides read TGTGCCAGCAGCTGGACGTTGAACACTGAAGCTTTCTTT.

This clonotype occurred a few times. In DNA, the CDR3 is TGCGCCAGCAGCTTTTCCTTCAGGGGAGGTATTGAAGCTTTCTTT. Protein sequence: CASSFSFRGGIEAFF. The chain joins TRBV5-1 to TRBJ1-1; D may be TRBD1 (6 bases). The V and J ends lost 2 bases and 7 bases respectively, with 18 bases between them. This CDR3 has 15 amino acids. The germline V gene encodes CDR1 SGHRS and CDR2 YFSETQ.

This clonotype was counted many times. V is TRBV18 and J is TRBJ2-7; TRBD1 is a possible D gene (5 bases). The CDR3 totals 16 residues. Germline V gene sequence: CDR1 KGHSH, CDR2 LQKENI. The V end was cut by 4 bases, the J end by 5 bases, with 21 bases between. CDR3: CASSLTSPGIVNEQYF. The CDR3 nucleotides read TGTGCCAGCTCACTAACCTCTCCAGGGATAGTGAACGAGCAGTACTTC.

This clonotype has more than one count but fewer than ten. The CDR3 nucleotides read TGCAGCGTCACGATCGGACTAGCGGGCTCCTACAATGAGCAGTTCTTC. Amino acids: CSVTIGLAGSYNEQFF. The gene calls are TRBV29-1 and TRBJ2-1, with 11 bases aligning to TRBD2. CDR1 and CDR2 from the germline V gene are SQVTM and ANQGSEA. J gave up 0 bases and V 6 bases, and 7 bases lay outside the gene matches. CDR3 size: 16 residues.

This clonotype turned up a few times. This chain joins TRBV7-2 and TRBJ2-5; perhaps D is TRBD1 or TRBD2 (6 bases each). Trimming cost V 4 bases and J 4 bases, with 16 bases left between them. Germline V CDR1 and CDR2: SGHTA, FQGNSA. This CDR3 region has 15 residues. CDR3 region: CASSSQGRRGETQYF. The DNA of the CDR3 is TGTGCCAGCAGCTCCCAGGGGAGGCGGGGAGAGACCCAGTACTTC.

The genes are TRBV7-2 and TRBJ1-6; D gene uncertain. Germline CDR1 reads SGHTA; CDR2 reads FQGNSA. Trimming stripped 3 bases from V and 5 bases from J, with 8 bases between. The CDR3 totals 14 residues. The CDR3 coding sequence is TGTGCCAGCAGCTTCCTGGATCATAATTCACCCCTCCACTTT. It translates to CASSFLDHNSPLHF. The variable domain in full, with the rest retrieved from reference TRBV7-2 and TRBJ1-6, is GAGVSQSPSNKVTEKGKDVELRCDPISGHTALYWYRQSLGQGLEFLIYFQGNSAPDKSGLPSDRFSAERTGGSVSTLTIQRTQQEDSAVYLCASSFLDHNSPLHFGNGTRLTVT.

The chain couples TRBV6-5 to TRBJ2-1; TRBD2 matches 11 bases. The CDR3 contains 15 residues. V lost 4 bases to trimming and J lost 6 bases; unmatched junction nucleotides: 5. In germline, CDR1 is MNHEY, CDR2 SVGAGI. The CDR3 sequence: CASSLLAGAGNEQFF. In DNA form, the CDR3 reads TGTGCCAGCAGTTTACTAGCGGGAGCGGGCAATGAGCAGTTCTTC.